Below are 13 T cell receptor beta chains sequenced from a single sample in a study of vaccination and CD4 T cells after COVID-19. The antigens these receptors bind are not known. The treatment here: roughly 10-day PBMC culture with coronavirus spike peptide pools or control peptides (ViraFEST assay). Sequenced with the Oncomine TCR Beta short-read assay was DNA taken from cultured CD4+ T cells. Via MiXCR, TCRdb re-called the PCR reads, giving one row per CDR3 protein. Found here are roughly 6,800 distinct CDR3 sequences, about 51% of them singletons; the top ten hold 30% to 35%. Sequencing was done on a sample of CD4+ T cells from blood, cultured in vitro. These receptors originate from a human donor who had recovered from COVID-19.

The chain employs TRBV28 and TRBJ2-3, with unresolved D. The CDR3 runs 16 residues. The germline V and J ends were trimmed by 7 bases and 2 bases, with 19 bases remaining between them. The germline V gene has CDR1 MDHEN and CDR2 SYDVKM. The CDR3 loop is CASTFGVRRSTDTQYF. The DNA of the CDR3 is TGTGCCAGCACCTTTGGGGTAAGGCGGTCCACAGATACGCAGTATTTT.

This rearrangement joins TRBV7-3 to TRBJ2-1; 9 nucleotides match TRBD2. Looked up from germline, CDR1 is SGHTA and CDR2 is FQGTGA. V shed 0 bases, J shed 9 bases, and the junction held 9 bases outside the gene matches. This CDR3 contains 16 residues. The CDR3 protein is CASSLTSSGVLSEQFF. CDR3 in DNA: TGTGCCAGCAGCTTAACATCTAGCGGGGTCCTGAGTGAGCAGTTCTTC. Full variable domain (remainder filled in from reference TRBV7-3 and TRBJ2-1): GAGVSQTPSNKVTEKGKYVELRCDPISGHTALYWYRQSLGQGPEFLIYFQGTGAADDSGLPNDRFFAVRPEGSVSTLKIQRTERGDSAVYLCASSLTSSGVLSEQFFGPGTRLTVL.

V gene TRBV12-3 or TRBV12-4 combines with J gene TRBJ2-7; TRBD1 is a possible D gene (5 bases). The CDR3 has 11 residues. Trimming pared 5 bases from V and 3 bases from J, leaving 5 bases between. This chain's CDR3 is CASSQGYEQYF. The CDR3 bases are TGTGCCAGCAGTCAGGGCTACGAGCAGTACTTC.

The chain links TRBV19 to TRBJ1-2; TRBD1 matches at 8 bases. This CDR3 has 16 amino acids. Per the germline V gene, CDR1 is LNHDA and CDR2 is SQIVND (reference sequence). After removal of 6 bases from V and 8 bases from J, the junction contained 17 bases not matched to a gene. CDR3 loop: CASSAQLGRGLDGYTF. The DNA for the CDR3 is TGTGCCAGTAGCGCACAATTGGGCAGGGGGCTTGACGGCTACACCTTC.

J is TRBJ1-1 and V is TRBV11-3; no firm D call. The ends were cut back, 0 bases at V and 5 bases at J, with 10 bases in the middle. The length of the CDR3 is 14 residues. Germline V gene lookup returns CDR1 SGHNT and CDR2 YENEEA. The CDR3 is CASSLDPLGTEAFF. CDR3 coding DNA: TGTGCCAGCAGCTTAGACCCGCTCGGGACTGAAGCTTTCTTT.

V and J are TRBV19 and TRBJ2-2, with 9 bases that match TRBD2. V shed 6 bases and J 1 base; nucleotides not matched to a gene: 3. CDR3 length: 15 residues. The germline V gene encodes CDR1 LNHDA and CDR2 SQIVND (reference sequence). Here the CDR3 reads CASRAAGGNTGELFF. The CDR3, as DNA: TGTGCCAGTAGAGCAGCGGGGGGGAACACCGGGGAGCTGTTTTTT. Full variable domain (remainder filled in from reference TRBV19 and TRBJ2-2): DGGITQSPKYLFRKEGQNVTLSCEQNLNHDAMYWYRQDPGQGLRLIYYSQIVNDFQKGDIAEGYSVSREKKESFPLTVTSAQKNPTAFYLCASRAAGGNTGELFFGEGSRLTVL.

The V call is TRBV6-1, the J call TRBJ1-6, with no clear D. Germline loops: CDR1 MNHNS, CDR2 SASEGT. The V gene lost 3 bases and the J gene lost 1 base, with 4 bases spanning the gap. The CDR3 consists of 14 residues. The CDR3 sequence is CASSEGSYNSPLHF. In DNA, the CDR3 is TGTGCCAGCAGTGAGGGTTCCTATAATTCACCCCTCCACTTT.

This clonotype was seen only a few times. The V call is TRBV6-1, the J call TRBJ1-1; no firm D call. The germline V and J ends were trimmed by 6 bases and 9 bases, with 29 bases remaining between them. This CDR3 is built from 17 residues. Germline assignment: CDR1 MNHNS and CDR2 SASEGT. DNA of the CDR3: TGTGCCAGCAGACTAGGAGGCTCTGTTGGTCCGATGGGGAAAGCTTTCTTT. Protein: CASRLGGSVGPMGKAFF.

V and J are TRBV20-1 and TRBJ1-5; TRBD1 is a possible D gene (5 bases). The length of the CDR3 is 13 residues. The germline CDR1 and CDR2 sequences are DFQATT and SNEGSKA (reference sequence). V shed 3 bases and J shed 4 bases, with 10 bases lying between them. The CDR3 spells CSASRDSNQPQHF. The DNA for the CDR3 is TGCAGTGCTAGTAGGGACTCTAATCAGCCCCAGCATTTT.

The chain recombines TRBV15 with TRBJ2-4; D gene unclear. Germline CDR1 and CDR2: LNHNV and YYDKDF (reference sequence). The CDR3 sequence is 12 residues long. Trimming removed 0 bases at V and 11 bases at J, with 8 bases between. The CDR3 here is CATSRDRALQYF. Written as DNA, the CDR3 is TGTGCCACCAGCAGAGATCGGGCACTTCAGTACTTC.

J is TRBJ2-7 and V is TRBV6-2 or TRBV6-3; 7 nucleotides align to TRBD1. Trimming took 7 bases from V and 2 from J; bases not matched to a gene: 5. There are 13 residues in the CDR3. Germline V lookup: CDR1 MNHEY, CDR2 SVGEGT. The CDR3 region is CASMLQGAYEQYF. CDR3 in DNA: TGTGCCAGCATGCTTCAGGGGGCCTACGAGCAGTACTTC.

The sample holds a few counts of this clonotype. The J gene is TRBJ1-1, the V gene TRBV6-1, with 9 bases lining up with TRBD1. Trimming cost V 7 bases and J 7 bases; bases outside gene matches: 10. The CDR3 runs to 14 residues. CDR1 MNHNS and CDR2 SASEGT come from the germline V gene. The CDR3 nucleotides read TGTGCCAGCAACCACAGGGGGCGAGTTAGTGAAGCTTTCTTT. It translates to CASNHRGRVSEAFF.

The chain couples TRBV6-2 or TRBV6-3 to TRBJ1-1; 7 nucleotides agree with TRBD1. Trimming cost V 2 bases and J 0 bases; bases outside gene matches: 9. This CDR3 has 17 residues. Germline loops: CDR1 MNHEY, CDR2 SVGEGT. The CDR3 nucleotides read TGTGCCAGCAGTTACGACCAGGGGGAATCGGTGAACACTGAAGCTTTCTTT. It codes for CASSYDQGESVNTEAFF.